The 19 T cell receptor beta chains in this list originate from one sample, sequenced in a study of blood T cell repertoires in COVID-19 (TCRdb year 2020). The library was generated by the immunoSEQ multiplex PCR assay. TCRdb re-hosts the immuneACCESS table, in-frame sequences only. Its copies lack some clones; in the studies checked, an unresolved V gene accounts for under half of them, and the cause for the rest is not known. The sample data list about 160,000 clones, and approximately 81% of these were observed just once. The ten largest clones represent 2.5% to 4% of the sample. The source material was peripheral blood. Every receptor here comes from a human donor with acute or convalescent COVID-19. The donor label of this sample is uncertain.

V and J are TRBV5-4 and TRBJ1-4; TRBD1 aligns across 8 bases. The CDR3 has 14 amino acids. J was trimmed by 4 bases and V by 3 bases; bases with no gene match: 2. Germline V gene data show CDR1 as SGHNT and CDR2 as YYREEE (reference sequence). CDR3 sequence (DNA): TGTGCCAGCAGCTATGGACAGGGTAATGAAAAACTGTTTTTT. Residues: CASSYGQGNEKLFF.

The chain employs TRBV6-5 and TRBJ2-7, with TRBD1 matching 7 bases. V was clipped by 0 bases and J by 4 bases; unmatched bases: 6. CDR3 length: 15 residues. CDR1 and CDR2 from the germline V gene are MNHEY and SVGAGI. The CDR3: CASSYSGRGLYEQYF. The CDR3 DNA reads TGTGCCAGCAGTTACTCGGGTAGGGGGCTTTACGAGCAGTACTTC.

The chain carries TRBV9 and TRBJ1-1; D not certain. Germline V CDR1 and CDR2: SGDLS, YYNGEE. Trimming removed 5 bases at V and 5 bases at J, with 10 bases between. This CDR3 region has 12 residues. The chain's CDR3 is CASRGDGTEAFF. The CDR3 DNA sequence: TGTGCCAGCAGGGGCGACGGTACTGAAGCTTTCTTT.

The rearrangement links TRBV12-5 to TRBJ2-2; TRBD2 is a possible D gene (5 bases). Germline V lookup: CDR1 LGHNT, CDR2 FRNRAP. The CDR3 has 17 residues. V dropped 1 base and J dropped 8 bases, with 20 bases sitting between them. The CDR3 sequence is CASGLATGESPTGELFF. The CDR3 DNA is TGTGCTAGTGGTTTGGCAACCGGGGAGAGCCCAACTGGGGAGCTGTTTTTT.

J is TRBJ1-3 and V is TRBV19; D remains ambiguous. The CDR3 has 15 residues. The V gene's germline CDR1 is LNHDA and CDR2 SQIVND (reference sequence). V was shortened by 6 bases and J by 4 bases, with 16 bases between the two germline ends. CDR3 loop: CASSQGRTSGNTIYF. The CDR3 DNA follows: TGTGCCAGTAGCCAAGGGAGAACATCCGGAAACACCATATATTTT.

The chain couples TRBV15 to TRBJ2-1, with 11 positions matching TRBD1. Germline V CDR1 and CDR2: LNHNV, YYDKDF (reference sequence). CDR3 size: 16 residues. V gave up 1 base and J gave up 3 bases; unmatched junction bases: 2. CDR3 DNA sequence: TGTGCCACCAGCAGAGGGGGGACAGGGGGCTACAATGAGCAGTTCTTC. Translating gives CATSRGGTGGYNEQFF.

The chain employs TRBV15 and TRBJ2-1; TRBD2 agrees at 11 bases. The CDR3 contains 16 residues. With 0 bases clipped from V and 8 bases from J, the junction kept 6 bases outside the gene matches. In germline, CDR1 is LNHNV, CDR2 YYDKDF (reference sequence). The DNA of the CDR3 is TGTGCCACCAGCAGAGATAGGGGGACTAGCGGATATGAGCAGTTCTTC. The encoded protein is CATSRDRGTSGYEQFF.

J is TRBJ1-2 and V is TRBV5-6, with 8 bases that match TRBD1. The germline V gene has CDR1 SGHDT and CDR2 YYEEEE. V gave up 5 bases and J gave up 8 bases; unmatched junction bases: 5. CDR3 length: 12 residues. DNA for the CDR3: TGTGCCAGCAGGACAGGGGCCCCGGGCTACACCTTC. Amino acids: CASRTGAPGYTF.

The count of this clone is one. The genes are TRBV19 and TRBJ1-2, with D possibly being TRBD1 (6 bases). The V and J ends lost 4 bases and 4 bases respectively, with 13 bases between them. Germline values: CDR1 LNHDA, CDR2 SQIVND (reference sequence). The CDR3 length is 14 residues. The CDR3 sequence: CASSNIGQSYGYTF. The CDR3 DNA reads TGTGCCAGTAGTAACATAGGACAGTCCTATGGCTACACCTTC.

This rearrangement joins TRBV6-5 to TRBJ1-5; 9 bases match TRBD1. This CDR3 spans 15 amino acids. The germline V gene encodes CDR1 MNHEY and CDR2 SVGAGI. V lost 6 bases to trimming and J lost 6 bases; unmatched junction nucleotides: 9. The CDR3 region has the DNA TGTGCCAGCAGCAGACTACAGGGGGCTGGTCAGCCCCAGCATTTT. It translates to CASSRLQGAGQPQHF.

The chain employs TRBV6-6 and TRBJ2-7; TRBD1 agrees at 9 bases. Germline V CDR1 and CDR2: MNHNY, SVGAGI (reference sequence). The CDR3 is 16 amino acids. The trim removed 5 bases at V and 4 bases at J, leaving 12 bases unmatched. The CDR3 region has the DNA TGTGCCAGCAGTCCGGGAAAGACAGGGGGGAATTACGAGCAGTACTTC. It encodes CASSPGKTGGNYEQYF.

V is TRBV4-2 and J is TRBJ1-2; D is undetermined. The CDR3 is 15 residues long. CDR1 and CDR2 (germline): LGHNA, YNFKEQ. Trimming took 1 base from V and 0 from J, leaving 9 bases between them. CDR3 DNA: TGTGCCAGCAGCCAAGGAGGGCAGTCTAACTATGGCTACACCTTC. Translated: CASSQGGQSNYGYTF.

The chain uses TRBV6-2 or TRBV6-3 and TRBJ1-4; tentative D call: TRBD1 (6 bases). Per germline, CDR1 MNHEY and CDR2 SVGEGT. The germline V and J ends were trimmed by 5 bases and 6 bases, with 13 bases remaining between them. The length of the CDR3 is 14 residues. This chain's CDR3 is CASSETGRDEKLFF. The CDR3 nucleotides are TGTGCCAGCAGTGAGACAGGACGCGATGAAAAACTGTTTTTT.

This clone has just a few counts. CDR3 amino acids: CASSYGVVTEAFF. The DNA of the CDR3 is TGTGCCAGCAGCTACGGGGTGGTCACTGAAGCTTTCTTT. The chain combines TRBV5-6 with TRBJ1-1; the D is unclear. Germline V gives CDR1 SGHDT, CDR2 YYEEEE. The CDR3 has 13 amino acids. The germline V and J ends were trimmed by 3 bases and 4 bases, with 10 bases remaining between them.

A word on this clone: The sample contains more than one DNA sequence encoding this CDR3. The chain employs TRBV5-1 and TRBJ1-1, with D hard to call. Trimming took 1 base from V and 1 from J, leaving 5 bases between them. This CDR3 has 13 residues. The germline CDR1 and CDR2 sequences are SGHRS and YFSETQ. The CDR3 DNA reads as TGCGCCAGCAGCTTGCAGGAGAACACTGAAGCTTTCTTT. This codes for CASSLQENTEAFF.

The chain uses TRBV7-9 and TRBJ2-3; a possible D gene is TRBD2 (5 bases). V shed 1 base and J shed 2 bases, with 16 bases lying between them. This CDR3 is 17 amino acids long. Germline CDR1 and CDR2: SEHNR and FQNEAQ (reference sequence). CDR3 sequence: CASSLDPSERPTDTQYF. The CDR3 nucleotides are TGTGCCAGCAGCTTAGACCCCTCGGAGCGGCCCACAGATACGCAGTATTTT.

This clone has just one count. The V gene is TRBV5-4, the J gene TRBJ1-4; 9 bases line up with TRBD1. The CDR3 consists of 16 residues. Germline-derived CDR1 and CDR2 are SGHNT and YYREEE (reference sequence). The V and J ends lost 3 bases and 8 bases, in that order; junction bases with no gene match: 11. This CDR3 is CASSSVDRGGGEKLFF. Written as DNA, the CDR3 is TGTGCCAGCAGCTCCGTCGACAGGGGGGGAGGAGAAAAACTGTTTTTT.

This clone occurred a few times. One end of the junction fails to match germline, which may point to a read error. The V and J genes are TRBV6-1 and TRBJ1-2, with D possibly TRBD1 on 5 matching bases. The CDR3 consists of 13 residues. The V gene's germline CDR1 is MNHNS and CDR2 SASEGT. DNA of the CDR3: TGTGCCAGCAGTGAAGCTACCTTAACGGACAACTCCTTC. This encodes CASSEATLTDNSF.

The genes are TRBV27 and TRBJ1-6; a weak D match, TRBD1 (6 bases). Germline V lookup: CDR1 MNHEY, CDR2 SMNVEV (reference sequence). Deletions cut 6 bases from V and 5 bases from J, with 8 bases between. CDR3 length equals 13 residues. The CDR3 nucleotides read TGTGCCAGCAGAGACAGGCATAATTCACCCCTCCACTTT. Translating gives CASRDRHNSPLHF.